A single sample gave rise to the 12 T cell receptor beta chains below, sequenced in a study of blood T cell repertoires in COVID-19. Sequencing was performed with immunoSEQ multiplex PCR; in TCRdb, only in-frame clones are kept and a portion is missing. The table has about 77,000 clones, approximately 76% seen once. Sequenced input: peripheral blood. Every receptor here comes from a man between 65 and 80 years old with active or convalescent COVID-19.

The genes are TRBV28 and TRBJ1-3, with D possibly being TRBD1 (5 bases). The germline gives CDR1 MDHEN, CDR2 SYDVKM. This CDR3 has 14 residues. Trimming left V 8 bases short and J 2 bases short, with 13 bases between. The CDR3 DNA sequence: TGTGCCAGCGTAGCGTCGGGGGCTGGAAACACCATATATTTT. Its translation: CASVASGAGNTIYF. Combining the CDR3 with reference TRBV28 and TRBJ1-3 gives the whole variable domain DVKVTQSSRYLVKRTGEKVFLECVQDMDHENMFWYRQDPGLGLRLIYFSYDVKMKEKGDIPEGYSVSREKKERFSLILESASTNQTSMYLCASVASGAGNTIYFGEGSWLTVV.

The chain couples TRBV6-5 to TRBJ2-7; TRBD1 agrees at 10 bases. Trimming cost V 6 bases and J 2 bases; bases outside gene matches: 7. Germline V gene data show CDR1 as MNHEY and CDR2 as SVGAGI. The CDR3 sequence is 15 residues long. CDR3 residues: CASREGQGLTYEQYF. CDR3 nucleotides: TGTGCCAGCAGAGAGGGACAGGGGTTGACCTACGAGCAGTACTTC.

This chain uses TRBV2 with TRBJ2-1; TRBD1 matches 7 bases. The germline CDR1 and CDR2 sequences are SNHLY and FYNNEI. This CDR3 has 13 residues. J was trimmed by 7 bases and V by 4 bases; bases with no gene match: 4. The CDR3 here is CASSADRVNEQFF. DNA for the CDR3: TGTGCCAGCAGTGCCGACAGGGTGAATGAGCAGTTCTTC.

This clone was observed once. CDR3 residues: CASSQQGFNEQFF. The CDR3, as DNA: TGCGCCAGCAGCCAACAGGGGTTTAATGAGCAGTTCTTC. The chain is built from TRBV5-1 and TRBJ2-1; 7 bases are a match to TRBD1. V lost 4 bases to trimming and J lost 7 bases; unmatched junction nucleotides: 5. Germline loops: CDR1 SGHRS, CDR2 YFSETQ. The CDR3 is 13 amino acids.

This clone was counted a few times. The gene calls are TRBV6-5 and TRBJ2-5, with 12 positions matching TRBD1. This CDR3 region has 15 residues. From germline, CDR1 is MNHEY and CDR2 SVGAGI. Germline trimming cut 2 bases from V and 7 bases from J; bases unmatched to any gene: 5. CDR3 in DNA: TGTGCCAGCAGTTACCGGGACAGGGGGCCGGTGACCCAGTACTTC. This codes for CASSYRDRGPVTQYF.

The chain uses TRBV5-1 and TRBJ2-7; no clear D. From germline, CDR1 is SGHRS and CDR2 YFSETQ. The CDR3 runs to 14 residues. Trimming pared 1 base from V and 0 bases from J, leaving 8 bases between. This chain's CDR3 is CASSLSQISYEQYF. For the CDR3, the DNA is TGCGCCAGCAGCTTGTCACAGATCTCCTACGAGCAGTACTTC.

The chain uses TRBV7-2 and TRBJ2-7, with 7 bases fitting TRBD1. The ends lost 5 bases at V and 6 bases at J; junction bases unmatched: 13. This CDR3 has 15 residues. The germline V gene encodes CDR1 SGHTA and CDR2 FQGNSA. CDR3 loop: CASSPSRGSNAEQYF. The CDR3 DNA reads as TGTGCCAGCAGCCCCTCCAGGGGGAGTAATGCCGAGCAGTACTTC. Combining the CDR3 with reference TRBV7-2 and TRBJ2-7 gives the whole variable domain GAGVSQSPSNKVTEKGKDVELRCDPISGHTALYWYRQSLGQGLEFLIYFQGNSAPDKSGLPSDRFSAERTGGSVSTLTIQRTQQEDSAVYLCASSPSRGSNAEQYFGPGTRLTVT.

This clone was seen a handful of times. The V gene is TRBV5-1, the J gene TRBJ2-7, with D possibly TRBD2 on 5 matching bases. The germline CDR1 and CDR2 sequences are SGHRS and YFSETQ. The CDR3 is 15 amino acids. V was trimmed by 8 bases and J by 3 bases, leaving 21 bases between them. CDR3 in amino acids: CARKGSLVRGYEQYF. In nucleotides, the CDR3 is TGCGCCAGAAAGGGCTCACTAGTACGGGGCTACGAGCAGTACTTC.

The genes are TRBV28 and TRBJ1-2; the D gene is possibly TRBD1 (5 bases). The germline V and J ends were trimmed by 3 bases and 4 bases, with 12 bases remaining between them. The CDR3 extends over 14 amino acids. Germline CDR1 MDHEN, CDR2 SYDVKM. CDR3 DNA: TGTGCCAGCAGTTTGGGGGACTTCCCCTATGGCTACACCTTC. It translates to CASSLGDFPYGYTF.

The V and J genes are TRBV11-2 and TRBJ2-2; no clear D. Trimming took 5 bases from V and 3 from J, leaving 13 bases between them. CDR1 is SGHAT, CDR2 FQNNGV, per germline. The CDR3 spans 15 residues. CDR3 in DNA: TGTGCCAGCAGCCCTCTCGGAAGCGACACCGGGGAGCTGTTTTTT. Translated: CASSPLGSDTGELFF.

The V gene is TRBV20-1, the J gene TRBJ2-7, with D hard to call. Trimming took 3 bases from V and 2 from J, leaving 8 bases between them. The CDR3 extends over 12 amino acids. The germline CDR1 and CDR2 sequences are DFQATT and SNEGSKA (reference sequence). CDR3 sequence (DNA): TGCAGTGCTAGTCTTAATACCTACGAGCAGTACTTC. As protein: CSASLNTYEQYF.

V and J are TRBV5-4 and TRBJ1-1; possible D gene TRBD1, 6 bases. The germline V and J ends were trimmed by 5 bases and 0 bases, with 14 bases remaining between them. This CDR3 has 15 amino acids. Germline CDR1 is SGHNT and CDR2 is YYREEE (reference sequence). The CDR3 nucleotides read TGTGCCAGCAGTTGGGACATAGGAATGAACACTGAAGCTTTCTTT. Translated: CASSWDIGMNTEAFF. Full variable domain (remainder filled in from reference TRBV5-4 and TRBJ1-1): ETGVTQSPTHLIKTRGQQVTLRCSSQSGHNTVSWYQQALGQGPQFIFQYYREEENGRGNFPPRFSGLQFPNYSSELNVNALELDDSALYLCASSWDIGMNTEAFFGQGTRLTVV.